The rows below give T cell receptor beta chains drawn from one sample of a study of shared clonotypes between healthy human individuals. Sequenced by immunoSEQ multiplex PCR; TCRdb stores in-frame clones only, minus some. The profile covers roughly 500,000 clones, with about three quarters appearing a single time and under 15% taken by the ten largest. The sequencing sample was made of PBMCs. These receptors were obtained from a woman aged 40 to 50 in good health. Some clones in this sample may be carry-over from other donors' samples. Each CDR3 is given with its conserved first and last residue. Fields, in order: V gene, D gene, clone size, J gene, CDR3 protein, CDR3 DNA. The D gene is left open where the match is weak. For some rows the clone size is stated as once, few or many, or as a class when expanded; others skip it.

v_gene: TRBV4-3; d_gene: .; abundance: .; j_gene: TRBJ1-2; CDR3aa: CASSQGGARYGYTF; CDR3nt: TGCGCCAGCAGCCAAGGGGGGGCGCGGTATGGCTACACCTTC
v_gene: TRBV6-4; d_gene: TRBD2; abundance: many; j_gene: TRBJ2-3; CDR3aa: CASSDSSGRADTQYF; CDR3nt: TGTGCCAGCAGTGACTCGAGTGGGAGGGCAGATACGCAGTATTTT
v_gene: TRBV21-1; d_gene: .; abundance: .; j_gene: TRBJ1-4; CDR3aa: CASTGTENEKLFF; CDR3nt: TGTGCCAGCACCGGGACAGAGAATGAAAAACTGTTTTTT
v_gene: TRBV11-2; d_gene: TRBD2; abundance: once; j_gene: TRBJ2-3; CDR3aa: CASSRTSPASTDTQYF; CDR3nt: TGTGCCAGCAGCCGGACTAGCCCAGCTAGCACAGATACGCAGTATTTT
v_gene: TRBV27; d_gene: .; abundance: .; j_gene: TRBJ2-1; CDR3aa: CASSSRGSRDEQFF; CDR3nt: TGTGCCAGCAGTTCCAGAGGAAGTCGCGATGAGCAGTTCTTC
v_gene: TRBV7-3; d_gene: TRBD2; abundance: many; j_gene: TRBJ2-3; CDR3aa: CASSLNSGGLADTQYF; CDR3nt: TGTGCCAGCAGCTTAAATTCGGGAGGGCTTGCAGATACGCAGTATTTT
v_gene: TRBV4-1; d_gene: .; abundance: .; j_gene: TRBJ2-7; CDR3aa: CASSPEDPGLRYEQYF; CDR3nt: TGCGCCAGCAGCCCCGAGGATCCGGGCCTCAGGTACGAGCAGTACTTC
v_gene: TRBV12-5; d_gene: .; abundance: once; j_gene: TRBJ2-6; CDR3aa: CASGLVVQGSGANVLTF; CDR3nt: TGTGCTAGTGGTTTGGTAGTACAGGGTTCTGGGGCCAACGTCCTGACTTTC
v_gene: TRBV30; d_gene: .; abundance: .; j_gene: TRBJ1-1; CDR3aa: CAWSPSGNTEAFF; CDR3nt: TGTGCCTGGAGTCCGAGTGGTAACACTGAAGCTTTCTTT
v_gene: TRBV7-6; d_gene: TRBD1; abundance: .; j_gene: TRBJ2-1; CDR3aa: CASSLRDRDNEQFF; CDR3nt: TGTGCCAGCAGCTTACGGGACAGGGACAATGAGCAGTTCTTC
v_gene: TRBV7-9; d_gene: TRBD2; abundance: .; j_gene: TRBJ2-1; CDR3aa: CASSPGLAGYNEQFF; CDR3nt: TGTGCCAGCAGCCCGGGACTAGCGGGATACAATGAGCAGTTCTTC
v_gene: TRBV7-3; d_gene: .; abundance: .; j_gene: TRBJ2-5; CDR3aa: CASSLDRTKTQYF; CDR3nt: TGTGCCAGCAGCTTAGACAGGACGAAGACCCAGTACTTC
v_gene: TRBV19; d_gene: .; abundance: few; j_gene: TRBJ2-6; CDR3aa: CASSIRGRGANVLTF; CDR3nt: TGTGCCAGTAGTATACGGGGGCGTGGGGCCAACGTCCTGACTTTC
v_gene: TRBV5-6; d_gene: TRBD2; abundance: few; j_gene: TRBJ2-2; CDR3aa: CASSKGLAGGPGELFF; CDR3nt: TGTGCCAGCAGCAAGGGACTAGCGGGAGGTCCCGGGGAGCTGTTTTTT
v_gene: TRBV10-3; d_gene: .; abundance: .; j_gene: TRBJ2-2; CDR3aa: CAISESELTGELFF; CDR3nt: TGTGCCATCAGTGAGTCGGAGCTAACCGGGGAGCTGTTTTTT
v_gene: TRBV18; d_gene: .; abundance: few; j_gene: TRBJ2-3; CDR3aa: CASSRSGSTDTQYF; CDR3nt: TGTGCCAGCTCACGAAGCGGGAGCACAGATACGCAGTATTTT
v_gene: TRBV29-1; d_gene: .; abundance: few; j_gene: TRBJ1-1; CDR3aa: CSGMRNTEAFF; CDR3nt: TGCAGCGGGATGAGGAACACTGAAGCTTTCTTT
v_gene: TRBV6-6; d_gene: TRBD2; abundance: few; j_gene: TRBJ2-3; CDR3aa: CASSSGLAGRQYF; CDR3nt: TGTGCCAGCAGTTCAGGACTAGCGGGAAGACAGTATTTT
v_gene: TRBV7-3; d_gene: TRBD2; abundance: .; j_gene: TRBJ2-1; CDR3aa: CASSLGSSGINEQFF; CDR3nt: TGTGCCAGCAGCTTAGGGTCTAGCGGGATCAATGAGCAGTTCTTC
v_gene: TRBV6-1; d_gene: .; abundance: .; j_gene: TRBJ1-6; CDR3aa: CASREEGSNSPLHF; CDR3nt: TGTGCCAGCAGAGAGGAAGGGTCTAATTCACCCCTCCACTTT
v_gene: TRBV9; d_gene: .; abundance: .; j_gene: TRBJ1-2; CDR3aa: CASSVPAGGSYTF; CDR3nt: TGTGCCAGCAGCGTACCGGCCGGCGGAAGCTACACCTTC
v_gene: TRBV7-8; d_gene: .; abundance: .; j_gene: TRBJ2-7; CDR3aa: CASSLAFRDGPFNEQYF; CDR3nt: TGTGCCAGCAGCTTAGCCTTCCGGGACGGTCCTTTCAACGAGCAGTACTTC
v_gene: TRBV6-1; d_gene: TRBD2; abundance: .; j_gene: TRBJ2-1; CDR3aa: CASTREGGNYNEQFF; CDR3nt: TGTGCCAGCACGCGGGAGGGAGGCAACTACAATGAGCAGTTCTTC
v_gene: TRBV5-1; d_gene: TRBD1; abundance: few; j_gene: TRBJ2-7; CDR3aa: CASSETGSSYEQYF; CDR3nt: TGCGCCAGCAGCGAGACAGGGAGCTCCTACGAGCAGTACTTC
v_gene: TRBV19; d_gene: TRBD1; abundance: .; j_gene: TRBJ2-5; CDR3aa: CASAGTGGETQYF; CDR3nt: TGTGCCAGTGCAGGGACAGGGGGGGAGACCCAGTACTTC
v_gene: TRBV5-1; d_gene: .; abundance: .; j_gene: TRBJ1-6; CDR3aa: CASSLGGGPGGSPLHF; CDR3nt: TGCGCCAGCAGTTTGGGAGGAGGGCCCGGCGGTTCACCCCTCCACTTT
v_gene: TRBV11-2; d_gene: .; abundance: .; j_gene: TRBJ2-7; CDR3aa: CASSLEGLYEQYF; CDR3nt: TGTGCCAGCAGCTTGGAGGGTCTCTACGAGCAGTACTTC
v_gene: TRBV5-1; d_gene: TRBD2; abundance: once; j_gene: TRBJ2-2; CDR3aa: CASSLGLAVGTGELFF; CDR3nt: TGCGCCAGCAGCTTGGGGCTAGCGGTGGGCACCGGGGAGCTGTTTTTT
v_gene: TRBV29-1; d_gene: .; abundance: .; j_gene: TRBJ1-2; CDR3aa: CSVDGQGVHGYTF; CDR3nt: TGCAGCGTTGACGGCCAGGGAGTACATGGCTACACCTTC
v_gene: TRBV4-2; d_gene: .; abundance: .; j_gene: TRBJ2-2; CDR3aa: CASSQEGADYPTGELFF; CDR3nt: TGTGCCAGCAGCCAAGAGGGAGCGGACTACCCCACCGGGGAGCTGTTTTTT
v_gene: TRBV5-1; d_gene: TRBD1; abundance: .; j_gene: TRBJ2-7; CDR3aa: CASSQRQGANEQYF; CDR3nt: TGCGCCAGCAGCCAAAGACAGGGGGCTAATGAGCAGTACTTC
v_gene: TRBV7-8; d_gene: .; abundance: .; j_gene: TRBJ2-3; CDR3aa: CASSLGDGSTDTQYF; CDR3nt: TGTGCCAGCAGCTTAGGGGACGGTAGCACAGATACGCAGTATTTT